This T cell receptor (beta chain) was identified in a study of T-cell memory formation after mild COVID-19 (dated by TCRdb to the early 2020s). A note on the overall study: Most TCR sequence clusters were specific to one of the two donors. Two young, previously healthy adult volunteers made up the cohort, one male and one female. Longitudinal TCRalpha and TCRbeta repertoire sequencing tracked T-cell clones expanding and contracting after mild COVID-19 in a couple of donors. Summary of the overall study and its limitations: The detection of some responding clones in pre-infection memory suggests that pre-existing cross-reactive memory T cells joined the SARS-CoV-2 response. Balanced CD4/CD8 phenotypes were observed for clones contracting from day 15 to 85, whereas a bias towards CD4+ was observed for a second wave of clones expanding from day 15 to 37. Only a couple of mild cases were covered by the study, and larger cohorts that include severe cases with pre-infection samples were considered necessary. SARS-CoV-2 specificity was not confirmed for the second-wave clones peaking on day 37. Contracting CD4+ clones turned up mainly in the CM and EM memory subsets, whereas EMRA was where CD8+ clones were enriched.

Reads for this sample came from an Illumina NovaSeq 6000. TCRalpha and TCRbeta cDNA libraries were constructed by 5'RACE with constant-segment primers, with sample barcodes and unique molecular identifiers being introduced. Trizol reagent was used to extract RNA from every sample. Libraries were amplified in two PCR steps, with a second sample barcode and Illumina TruSeq adapters added in the second step. Libraries were sequenced on an Illumina NovaSeq with 2 x 150 bp paired-end reads. The authors' pipeline ran thus. Demultiplexing of reads and collapsing into UMI-guided consensus sequences were performed with migec v1.2.7. Using mixcr v2.1.11, UMI consensuses were aligned to TRA and TRB V and J templates and then assembled into clonotypes. Clonotypes were classified as expanded or contracted when called significant by both edgeR and NoisET, with noise models trained on biological replicates. For edgeR calls, the thresholds were a false discovery rate-adjusted p below 0.01 and a log2 fold-change of 1. As an exploratory analysis of dynamics, PCA with hierarchical clustering was applied to max-normalized trajectories of the 1000 most abundant clonotypes. The CD4 or CD8 phenotype of responding clones was assigned using the separately sequenced CD4+ and CD8+ repertoires. Using fastp at Q25 and MiXCR, TCRdb reprocessed the public reads and kept productive beta chains. Here each entry gathers all rows of one CDR3 protein and keeps the most common genes and DNA. The V and J calls reflect TCRdb's pipeline rather than the authors' work. The sample table holds about 150,000 distinct CDR3 sequences, of which more than 14% were seen once. The top ten hold around 14% of the sample.

To note about this clonotype: Its antigen is not yet known. No base-level quality is on record; no much larger clone is a single base apart.

The CDR3 has 16 amino acids, counting the end cysteine and phenylalanine. Kept here is only the CDR3 DNA, which spans 48 bases and is read in frame from base 1. V is shortened by 2 bases, J by 0 bases, and the region joining them spans 13 bases. PBMCs were isolated by Ficoll-Paque density gradient centrifugation. Recombination connected TRBV12-3 or TRBV12-4 to TRBJ1-2; a tentative D call is TRBD1 (5 bases match). The sample consisted of PBMCs or a T cell subset sorted from them (not recorded which). This sequence was found in an adult woman who had mild COVID-19 (a few samples of this study predate the infection). The sample titles of this study are shuffled in the database, so cell type and time point are left out; the donor was told from shared clones. The CDR3 protein sequence reads: CASSLRGRLTNYGYTF. At the DNA level, the sequence is TGTGCCAGCAGTTTAAGGGGACGGCTCACTAACTATGGCTACACCTTC.